Listed below are T cell receptor beta chains from one sample, sequenced in a study of vaccination effects on CD4 cells after COVID-19. Their recognized antigens are unknown. Clones were sequenced by immunoSEQ multiplex PCR, and TCRdb holds only the in-frame ones, with some missing. This sample has some 26,000 clones, with nearly 75% found just once. The starting material was CD4+ T cells from PBMCs cultured without peptide, obtained before COVID-19 vaccination. The origin of the receptors is a human donor who received a COVID-19 vaccine. Each CDR3 is given with its conserved first and last residue. D genes are given only for firm matches. Only part of the rows carry a size: once, few, many, or a class if the clone is expanded.

CDR3nt: TGTGCCAGCAGCCAAGAGGGGGCCGTTTTCTACACAGATACGCAGTATTTT; CDR3aa: CASSQEGAVFYTDTQYF; abundance: NA; v_gene: TRBV14; d_gene: NA; j_gene: TRBJ2-3
CDR3nt: TGCGCCAGCAGCCTACAGACAGACGGACCCTACAATGAGCAGTTCTTC; CDR3aa: CASSLQTDGPYNEQFF; abundance: NA; v_gene: TRBV5-1; d_gene: NA; j_gene: TRBJ2-1
CDR3nt: TGTGCCAGCAGCTTGGAGACTAGCGGGATGATCACAGATACGCAGTATTTT; CDR3aa: CASSLETSGMITDTQYF; abundance: few; v_gene: TRBV5-4; d_gene: TRBD2; j_gene: TRBJ2-3
CDR3nt: TGTGCCAGTAGTACGCCCGGAGGGACGGGCTATGGCTACACCTTC; CDR3aa: CASSTPGGTGYGYTF; abundance: NA; v_gene: TRBV19; d_gene: NA; j_gene: TRBJ1-2
CDR3nt: TGTGCCAGCAGCTTATCGGGACTAGCGGGTGGCTCCTACGAGCAGTACTTC; CDR3aa: CASSLSGLAGGSYEQYF; abundance: NA; v_gene: TRBV7-2; d_gene: TRBD2; j_gene: TRBJ2-7
CDR3nt: TGTGCCACCAGCAGAGGCGCGACTAGCGGGAGAAACAATGAGCAGTTCTTC; CDR3aa: CATSRGATSGRNNEQFF; abundance: NA; v_gene: TRBV15; d_gene: TRBD2; j_gene: TRBJ2-1
CDR3nt: TGTGCCAGTAGTAGCGGGGGGGCCGGAGAGACCCAGTACTTC; CDR3aa: CASSSGGAGETQYF; abundance: NA; v_gene: TRBV19; d_gene: TRBD2; j_gene: TRBJ2-5
CDR3nt: TGTGCCAGCTCCACCGGGGGGCTGGAGACCCAGTACTTC; CDR3aa: CASSTGGLETQYF; abundance: NA; v_gene: TRBV7-2; d_gene: NA; j_gene: TRBJ2-5
CDR3nt: TGTGCCAGCAGTCAACACTCGAACACTGAAGCTTTCTTT; CDR3aa: CASSQHSNTEAFF; abundance: few; v_gene: TRBV3-1/TRBV3-2; d_gene: NA; j_gene: TRBJ1-1
CDR3nt: TGTGCCAGCAGCTTGGACAGGGATCAGCCCCAGCATTTT; CDR3aa: CASSLDRDQPQHF; abundance: NA; v_gene: TRBV5-6; d_gene: NA; j_gene: TRBJ1-5
CDR3nt: TGTGCCAGCAGTTTCGGTTCTGGGGTTGGCAATCAGCCCCAGCATTTT; CDR3aa: CASSFGSGVGNQPQHF; abundance: NA; v_gene: TRBV28; d_gene: NA; j_gene: TRBJ1-5
CDR3nt: TGTGCCAGCAGTTTTGGGATTATGAACACTGAAGCTTTCTTT; CDR3aa: CASSFGIMNTEAFF; abundance: few; v_gene: TRBV28; d_gene: NA; j_gene: TRBJ1-1
CDR3nt: TGTGCCAGCAGTGAACGTGGAAACACCATATATTTT; CDR3aa: CASSERGNTIYF; abundance: NA; v_gene: TRBV25-1; d_gene: NA; j_gene: TRBJ1-3
CDR3nt: TGTGCCAGCAGGGTCTACGATAATTCACCCCTCCACTTT; CDR3aa: CASRVYDNSPLHF; abundance: few; v_gene: TRBV25-1; d_gene: NA; j_gene: TRBJ1-6
CDR3nt: TGCGCCAGCAATCCATCAGTTTCTGGGGCCAACGTCCTGACTTTC; CDR3aa: CASNPSVSGANVLTF; abundance: NA; v_gene: TRBV5-1; d_gene: NA; j_gene: TRBJ2-6
CDR3nt: TGTGCCTGGGGGTACCGGGACAAAAAAGGACTGCCCCTCCACTTT; CDR3aa: CAWGYRDKKGLPLHF; abundance: NA; v_gene: TRBV30; d_gene: NA; j_gene: TRBJ1-6
CDR3nt: TGTGCCAGCAGCCTCGGCACAGGGGTCTCTAGCACAGATACGCAGTATTTT; CDR3aa: CASSLGTGVSSTDTQYF; abundance: NA; v_gene: TRBV5-4; d_gene: TRBD1; j_gene: TRBJ2-3
CDR3nt: TGTGCCAGCAGCCAAGTAGGGGGAACCTACGAGCAGTACTTC; CDR3aa: CASSQVGGTYEQYF; abundance: NA; v_gene: TRBV4-2; d_gene: NA; j_gene: TRBJ2-7
CDR3nt: TGTGCCAGCAGCGTACGAGGGGGTGGCACTGAAGCTTTCTTT; CDR3aa: CASSVRGGGTEAFF; abundance: NA; v_gene: TRBV9; d_gene: NA; j_gene: TRBJ1-1
CDR3nt: TGTGCCAGCAGTTGGGGGGGAATGTCAGGGAACACTGAAGCTTTCTTT; CDR3aa: CASSWGGMSGNTEAFF; abundance: NA; v_gene: TRBV28; d_gene: NA; j_gene: TRBJ1-1
CDR3nt: TGTGCCAGCACCGACGGGGGGGTCTCTGAAGCTTTCTTT; CDR3aa: CASTDGGVSEAFF; abundance: once; v_gene: TRBV6-5; d_gene: NA; j_gene: TRBJ1-1
CDR3nt: TGTGCCAGCAGTGTAAGGGGGAGCTCCTACAATGAGCAGTTCTTC; CDR3aa: CASSVRGSSYNEQFF; abundance: NA; v_gene: TRBV2; d_gene: NA; j_gene: TRBJ2-1
CDR3nt: TGTGCCAGCAGCTCGGGACAGGGGACCTATGGCTACACCTTC; CDR3aa: CASSSGQGTYGYTF; abundance: NA; v_gene: TRBV11-2; d_gene: TRBD1; j_gene: TRBJ1-2
CDR3nt: TGTGCCAGCGTGGAGGGATTTTTCTCCTACGAGCAGTACTTC; CDR3aa: CASVEGFFSYEQYF; abundance: NA; v_gene: TRBV2; d_gene: NA; j_gene: TRBJ2-7
CDR3nt: TGTGCCAGCAGCCTCGCGGGGGGCTATAATGAAAAACTGTTTTTT; CDR3aa: CASSLAGGYNEKLFF; abundance: NA; v_gene: TRBV9; d_gene: NA; j_gene: TRBJ1-4
CDR3nt: TGTGCCAGCAGTTCGACAGGGTCATGGGAAAAACTGTTTTTT; CDR3aa: CASSSTGSWEKLFF; abundance: NA; v_gene: TRBV6-6; d_gene: TRBD1; j_gene: TRBJ1-4
CDR3nt: TGTGCCAGCAGCGGACAGGGCAACGAGCAGTACTTC; CDR3aa: CASSGQGNEQYF; abundance: NA; v_gene: TRBV6-5; d_gene: TRBD1; j_gene: TRBJ2-7
CDR3nt: TGTGCCAGCAGCGTAGAAGCTGGGGCCAACGTCCTGACTTTC; CDR3aa: CASSVEAGANVLTF; abundance: NA; v_gene: TRBV9; d_gene: NA; j_gene: TRBJ2-6
CDR3nt: TGTGCTAGTGGTTTGGCGGACGGATACTACGAGCAGTACTTC; CDR3aa: CASGLADGYYEQYF; abundance: NA; v_gene: TRBV12-5; d_gene: NA; j_gene: TRBJ2-7
CDR3nt: TGTGCCAGTAGTATGCGTCGAGGGTTGGGCTCTGGGGCCAACGTCCTGACTTTC; CDR3aa: CASSMRRGLGSGANVLTF; abundance: NA; v_gene: TRBV19; d_gene: NA; j_gene: TRBJ2-6
CDR3nt: TGCAGTGCTAGTCATAGGGCTGGAAACACCATATATTTT; CDR3aa: CSASHRAGNTIYF; abundance: NA; v_gene: TRBV20-1; d_gene: NA; j_gene: TRBJ1-3
CDR3nt: TGTGCCAGCAGAGACGCGGGACTCAGTTCACCCCTCCACTTT; CDR3aa: CASRDAGLSSPLHF; abundance: NA; v_gene: TRBV2; d_gene: NA; j_gene: TRBJ1-6
CDR3nt: TGTGCCAGCTCACCACAGGGACCGATCTCATACGAGCAGTACTTC; CDR3aa: CASSPQGPISYEQYF; abundance: NA; v_gene: TRBV18; d_gene: NA; j_gene: TRBJ2-7
CDR3nt: TGTGCCAGCAGTTTGGGGGAGCAGTACTTC; CDR3aa: CASSLGEQYF; abundance: NA; v_gene: TRBV2; d_gene: NA; j_gene: TRBJ2-7
CDR3nt: TGTGCCAGCAGGAGGGGCGCTGAAGCTTTCTTT; CDR3aa: CASRRGAEAFF; abundance: NA; v_gene: TRBV25-1; d_gene: NA; j_gene: TRBJ1-1
CDR3nt: TGTGCCTGGGGACTAGCGGGACGTACCTACGAGCAGTACTTC; CDR3aa: CAWGLAGRTYEQYF; abundance: few; v_gene: TRBV30; d_gene: TRBD2; j_gene: TRBJ2-7
CDR3nt: TGCAGCGTTGAAGGTAGAGGATGGGAAGGCGGCTACACCTTC; CDR3aa: CSVEGRGWEGGYTF; abundance: NA; v_gene: TRBV29-1; d_gene: NA; j_gene: TRBJ1-2
CDR3nt: TGTGCCAGCAGCCCTTGGTCTGGGGCCAACGTCCTGACTTTC; CDR3aa: CASSPWSGANVLTF; abundance: few; v_gene: TRBV9; d_gene: NA; j_gene: TRBJ2-6
CDR3nt: TGTGCCAGCAGCTATTGGACAGGGGGTTCTCAGCCCCAGCATTTT; CDR3aa: CASSYWTGGSQPQHF; abundance: few; v_gene: TRBV5-6; d_gene: TRBD1; j_gene: TRBJ1-5
CDR3nt: TGTGCCAGCAGTGAACCACTGGTAGGCCAGCCCCAGCATTTT; CDR3aa: CASSEPLVGQPQHF; abundance: few; v_gene: TRBV6-1; d_gene: NA; j_gene: TRBJ1-5
CDR3nt: TGCGCCAGCAGCCAAGCCAAACAGGGATTCGGCAAAAACATTCAGTACTTC; CDR3aa: CASSQAKQGFGKNIQYF; abundance: NA; v_gene: TRBV4-3; d_gene: NA; j_gene: TRBJ2-4
CDR3nt: TGTGCCAGCTCACCCCTTAACATCCGGGAGGAGGGTGAGACCCAGTACTTC; CDR3aa: CASSPLNIREEGETQYF; abundance: NA; v_gene: TRBV18; d_gene: TRBD2; j_gene: TRBJ2-5
CDR3nt: TGCGCCAGCAGCTTGGTTCCCCTCGGACAGAACTCCTACAATGAGCAGTTCTTC; CDR3aa: CASSLVPLGQNSYNEQFF; abundance: NA; v_gene: TRBV5-1; d_gene: NA; j_gene: TRBJ2-1
CDR3nt: TGTGCCAGTACCCTCCCCGGGCGGGGGACCCCCGGGGAGCTGTTTTTT; CDR3aa: CASTLPGRGTPGELFF; abundance: NA; v_gene: TRBV19; d_gene: TRBD2; j_gene: TRBJ2-2
CDR3nt: TGTGCCAGCAGCCGGCCAAATCAGCCCCAGCATTTT; CDR3aa: CASSRPNQPQHF; abundance: NA; v_gene: TRBV9; d_gene: NA; j_gene: TRBJ1-5
CDR3nt: TGTGCCAGCAGCGTATTTGACGGGAGGGCCTTAAATGAGCAGTTCTTC; CDR3aa: CASSVFDGRALNEQFF; abundance: NA; v_gene: TRBV9; d_gene: TRBD2; j_gene: TRBJ2-1
CDR3nt: TGTGCCAGCAGTTACTCGGGCGATCAGCCCCAGCATTTT; CDR3aa: CASSYSGDQPQHF; abundance: NA; v_gene: TRBV6-5; d_gene: NA; j_gene: TRBJ1-5
CDR3nt: TGTGCCAGCAGCTCTCAAAATCAAGAGACCCAGTACTTC; CDR3aa: CASSSQNQETQYF; abundance: NA; v_gene: TRBV5-6; d_gene: NA; j_gene: TRBJ2-5